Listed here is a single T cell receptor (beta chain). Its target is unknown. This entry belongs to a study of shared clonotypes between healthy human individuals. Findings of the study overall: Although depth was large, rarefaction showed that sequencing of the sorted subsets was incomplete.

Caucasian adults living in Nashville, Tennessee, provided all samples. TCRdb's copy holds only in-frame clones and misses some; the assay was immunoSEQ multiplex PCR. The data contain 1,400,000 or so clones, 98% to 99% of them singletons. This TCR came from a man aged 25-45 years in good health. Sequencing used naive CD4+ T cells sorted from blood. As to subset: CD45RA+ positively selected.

The CDR3 DNA reads as TGTGCCAGCAGCCAAACAATCCCGACAGGGCTGCTCCAAAACATTCAGTACTTC. Translation gives CASSQTIPTGLLQNIQYF. The V call is TRBV4-2, the J call TRBJ2-4, with TRBD1 matching over 7 bases. This CDR3 has 18 amino acids. The V segment lost 2 bases and the J segment 5 bases; nucleotides outside the gene matches: 15. Germline V gene data show CDR1 as LGHNA and CDR2 as YNFKEQ.